This T cell receptor beta chain was recorded in a study of T cells in Graves' hyperthyroidism and ophthalmopathy (dated by TCRdb to between 2018 and 2021). In terms of the full investigation: Peripheral blood was collected at initial diagnosis, before any treatment. A discovery cohort of about a hundred patients, approximately 45 with Graves' ophthalmopathy and over 55 with stable Graves' hyperthyroidism, was used to find distinguishing TCR V-J signatures. Whether ophthalmopathy could be predicted prospectively was tested in an independent validation cohort made up of roughly 19 hyperthyroidism patients plus 17 patients who later progressed to ophthalmopathy. The 100 or so discovery patients were randomly split 7:3 into training and test sets. Thyroid tissue and blood T-cell repertoires from more than 5 Graves' hyperthyroidism patients were also compared in the study. After sampling, hyperthyroidism patients received methimazole starting at 30 mg daily, and ophthalmopathy patients received high-dose intravenous methylprednisolone. The paper reports TCR Vbeta CDR3 sequencing of some 140 peripheral blood samples: some 41 ophthalmopathy, fewer than 80 hyperthyroidism and approximately 17 progressor patients. The paper's findings and limits, for the study overall: In validation, progression to ophthalmopathy was predicted by the model with nearly 71% sensitivity and 72.22% specificity, a median of approximately 6.5 months before onset. Most expanded thyroid clonotypes (frequency above 0.001) were also detected in blood, a finding suggesting that blood repertoires may reflect thyroid immune responses. Sample size was not statistically predetermined, and investigators were not blinded to group allocation. Ophthalmopathy was separated from stable hyperthyroidism by a 13 V-J signature model, with approximately 85% sensitivity and roughly 81% specificity obtained in cross-validation and 80%/75% obtained in testing.

Notes on this clonotype: Its antigen target is currently unknown. Base qualities are not provided; no much larger clone lies one nucleotide away.

Ophthalmopathy patients had moderately to severely active disease, Clinical Activity Score of at least 3, NOSPECS grade of at least 4, and duration under 3 months. Exclusion was applied to patients with uncontrolled infections, other autoimmune diseases, pregnancy or lactation. Diagnoses were based on clinical symptoms, serum thyroxine and TRAb, thyroid ultrasound and orbital computed tomography. PBMCs were isolated from roughly 10 ml of fresh peripheral blood by Ficoll-Paque density gradient centrifugation. Total RNA was extracted using Trizol reagent, and RNA quality was assessed on an Agilent 2100 Bioanalyzer. Amplification of TCR beta CDR3 regions was carried out from RNA transcripts. The first round of RT-PCR for the TCR CDR3 was performed with the HTBI primer set and the Qiagen OneStep RT-PCR kit. A second multiplex PCR round built the libraries, followed by size selection and purification. Sequencing of the libraries was done on an Illumina HiSeq2000 using paired-end 100 bp reads. The study's processing was this. SOAPnuke was used to process the raw data, removing reads that contained adapters or uncalled bases, had a mean Phred below 15, or lacked an exact match to the constant primer or identifier. COPE v1.2.5 was used to merge high-quality paired reads, and clonotypes were defined as unique nucleotide sequences. Clonotypes were aligned to IMGT TRBV, TRBD and TRBJ reference segments using MiTCR v1.1. The analysis was restricted to V-J combinations with a frequency above 0.0001, which together covered just over 99% of the repertoires. A TCS score was defined as the ratio of F50 (clonal expansion) to E x V (chaos), with BLOSUM62-based TCRdist applied between CDR3 peptides within each V-J. Welch's t-statistics and random forest reduced just over 500 V-J features to some 14, which were used in a naive Bayes classifier (R e1071). Using fastp at Q25 and MiXCR, TCRdb reprocessed the public reads and kept productive beta chains. Every distinct CDR3 protein forms one entry, paired with its most common genes and DNA. TCRdb assigned the V and J calls; the authors' analysis was not used. This sample is represented by 530,000 or so distinct CDR3 sequences; approximately 25% of them were singletons. The ten largest clones represent about 11% of the sample.

Material: blood. This receptor was identified in a woman aged 25 to 39 with Graves' ophthalmopathy.

The CDR3 sequence is CASSVEDGSSYEQYF. The nucleotide sequence is given as TGTGCCAGCAGCGTAGAGGACGGAAGCTCCTACGAGCAGTACTTC. The sequence links TRBV9 to TRBJ2-7; the D gene remains uncertain. The trim is 0 bases for V and 0 bases for J, with a gap of 10 bases between the germline ends. Its CDR3 holds 15 amino acids, cysteine through phenylalanine. Just the 45-base CDR3 DNA is kept, in frame starting at base 1. As encoded in the germline V gene, CDR1 is SGDLS while CDR2 is YYNGEE.